A single sample is the source of the 20 T cell receptor beta chains below, sequenced in a study of shared clonotypes between healthy human individuals (dated by TCRdb to about 2020). The method was the immunoSEQ multiplex PCR assay. The source is immuneACCESS, and TCRdb retained only in-frame sequences with V and J called. Part of the clones is not carried over; for the studies checked, unresolved V genes explain less than half of this, and the remainder is unexplained. The table for this sample lists roughly 650,000 clones; less than 98% of them were counted only once. About 0.057% of the sample rests with the top ten. Sequencing was carried out using naive CD4+ T cells sorted from blood. Reading the label with the study, this specimen's cell subset or site is: CD45RA+ positively selected. The source is a woman aged 30 to 39 in good health.

The V and J genes are TRBV7-9 and TRBJ2-5; maybe TRBD2 (7 bases). The closer fit of TRBJ2-7 to the DNA end suggests the J call may be wrong. The length of the CDR3 is 16 residues. Germline V lookup: CDR1 SEHNR, CDR2 FQNEAQ (reference sequence). The DNA for the CDR3 is TGTGCCAGCAGCTTAGTCGCCGGAAGGGGGGGCTACGAGCAGTACTTC. Residues: CASSLVAGRGGYEQYF.

The rearrangement links TRBV5-1 to TRBJ2-1; TRBD2 matches at 7 bases. After removal of 2 bases from V and 5 bases from J, the junction contained 7 bases not matched to a gene. In germline, CDR1 is SGHRS, CDR2 YFSETQ. The CDR3 totals 15 residues. CDR3 protein: CASSFGLAENNEQFF. As DNA, the CDR3 is TGCGCCAGCAGCTTCGGGCTAGCGGAAAACAATGAGCAGTTCTTC.

This clone showed up just once. The chain carries TRBV28 and TRBJ2-1; D remains ambiguous. Germline V gene data show CDR1 as MDHEN and CDR2 as SYDVKM. V gave up 2 bases and J gave up 2 bases, with 13 bases separating them. The CDR3 has 16 amino acids. The CDR3: CASSLGTNDPYNEQFF. The DNA for the CDR3 is TGTGCCAGCAGTTTAGGAACAAATGACCCCTACAATGAGCAGTTCTTC.

The V call is TRBV10-1, the J call TRBJ2-5; the D is unclear. Trimming shortened V by 4 bases and J by 1 base, and 7 bases separated the two germline ends. The length of the CDR3 is 13 residues. Germline V CDR1 and CDR2: WNHNN, SYGVQD (reference sequence). CDR3 protein: CASSGQIQETQYF. In DNA, the CDR3 is TGCGCCAGCAGTGGCCAGATCCAAGAGACCCAGTACTTC.

This clone was seen once. This same CDR3 is encoded by further DNA sequences in the sample. The V gene is TRBV27, the J gene TRBJ1-5; 7 bases align to TRBD1. This CDR3 spans 14 amino acids. Looked up from germline, CDR1 is MNHEY and CDR2 is SMNVEV (reference sequence). Germline trimming cut 4 bases from V and 1 base from J; bases unmatched to any gene: 1. The CDR3 loop is CASSSQGSNQPQHF. CDR3 bases: TGTGCCAGCAGTTCACAGGGGAGCAATCAGCCCCAGCATTTT.

This clone was seen only once. The V call is TRBV14, the J call TRBJ2-7; 11 nucleotides align to TRBD2. CDR1 and CDR2 from the germline V gene are SGHDN and FVKESK. V was pared by 2 bases and J by 1 base, with 1 base of the junction left unmatched. The CDR3 contains 15 residues. The CDR3 loop reads CASSQLAGGSYEQYF. DNA for the CDR3: TGTGCCAGCAGCCAACTAGCGGGAGGATCCTACGAGCAGTACTTC. The full variable domain, its missing parts supplied by reference TRBV14 and TRBJ2-7, is EAGVTQFPSHSVIEKGQTVTLRCDPISGHDNLYWYRRVMGKEIKFLLHFVKESKQDESGMPNNRFLAERTGGTYSTLKVQPAELEDSGVYFCASSQLAGGSYEQYFGPGTRLTVT.

The V and J genes are TRBV5-4 and TRBJ1-4; D possibly corresponds to TRBD1 (6 bases). V lost 4 bases, J lost 8 bases, and 24 bases lay in between. The CDR3 is made up of 17 amino acids. From germline, CDR1 is SGHNT and CDR2 YYREEE (reference sequence). The CDR3 loop is CASSKATTSGVKEKLFF. The DNA of the CDR3 is TGTGCCAGCAGCAAGGCTACTACGTCAGGGGTTAAAGAAAAACTGTTTTTT.

The CDR3 is CASSRTPGQAYEQYF. CDR3 DNA: TGTGCCAGCAGTCGGACACCCGGACAGGCATACGAGCAGTACTTC. The chain couples TRBV6-5 to TRBJ2-7; 7 bases match TRBD1. Trimming at V came to 5 bases and at J to 4 bases, leaving 11 bases not matched to a gene. CDR1 is MNHEY, CDR2 SVGAGI, per germline. The CDR3 totals 15 residues.

V usage is TRBV7-9 and J usage is TRBJ1-1, with a weak D call TRBD1 (6 bases). The CDR3 covers 12 residues. Germline assignment: CDR1 SEHNR and CDR2 FQNEAQ (reference sequence). V was shortened by 7 bases and J by 4 bases, with 10 bases between the two germline ends. The CDR3 loop reads CASNRDGTEAFF. CDR3 in DNA: TGTGCCAGCAACAGGGACGGCACTGAAGCTTTCTTT.

V usage is TRBV6-1 and J usage is TRBJ2-7, with D perhaps TRBD1 (6 bases). The CDR3 has 13 residues. V dropped 7 bases and J dropped 2 bases, with 12 bases sitting between them. Germline loops: CDR1 MNHNS, CDR2 SASEGT. CDR3 nucleotide sequence: TGTGCCAGCACCTTGACAGGACCCTACGAGCAGTACTTC. Translation gives CASTLTGPYEQYF.

This sequence joins TRBV9 and TRBJ2-5; tentatively, D is TRBD2 (5 bases). From germline, CDR1 is SGDLS and CDR2 YYNGEE. This CDR3 region has 14 residues. The germline V and J ends were trimmed by 0 bases and 5 bases, with 11 bases remaining between them. The CDR3: CASSVAQPGETQYF. The CDR3 nucleotides are TGTGCCAGCAGCGTAGCCCAGCCGGGGGAGACCCAGTACTTC.

The rearrangement links TRBV6-5 to TRBJ2-1; 8 bases fit TRBD2. CDR1 and CDR2 from the germline V gene are MNHEY and SVGAGI. J lost 4 bases, V lost 4 bases, and 6 bases had no gene match. The length of the CDR3 is 15 residues. CDR3 DNA sequence: TGTGCCAGCAGTTTACTAGCGGCAACGTACAATGAGCAGTTCTTC. It codes for CASSLLAATYNEQFF.

This chain connects TRBV28 to TRBJ2-7, with TRBD2 identical over 8 bases. This CDR3 contains 16 residues. V lost 5 bases, J lost 7 bases, and 16 bases stayed unmatched. Germline CDR1 and CDR2: MDHEN and SYDVKM. CDR3 sequence reads: CASSPSGLAGTDEQYF. CDR3 DNA: TGTGCCAGCAGTCCATCAGGGTTAGCGGGAACGGATGAGCAGTACTTC.

V and J are TRBV5-1 and TRBJ1-1, with a tentative D call TRBD1 (6 bases). The V gene lost 4 bases and the J gene lost 0 bases, with 13 bases spanning the gap. The CDR3 length is 15 residues. Germline CDR1 reads SGHRS; CDR2 reads YFSETQ. CDR3 nucleotides: TGCGCCAGCAGCCCACACAGGGTGATGAACACTGAAGCTTTCTTT. Its protein is CASSPHRVMNTEAFF.

The gene calls are TRBV9 and TRBJ2-3; D call uncertain. Per germline, CDR1 SGDLS and CDR2 YYNGEE. The CDR3 contains 15 residues. V lost 2 bases, J lost 0 bases, and 10 bases lay in between. CDR3 nucleotides: TGTGCCAGCAGCGTCCTGGGGATTAGCACAGATACGCAGTATTTT. It encodes CASSVLGISTDTQYF.

This sequence joins TRBV28 and TRBJ2-7, with D maybe TRBD2 (6 bases). The germline V gene encodes CDR1 MDHEN and CDR2 SYDVKM. V dropped 4 bases and J dropped 3 bases, with 25 bases sitting between them. CDR3 length equals 18 residues. CDR3 residues: CASSSHLFRVREFYEQYF. The DNA for the CDR3 is TGTGCCAGCAGTTCCCACCTCTTTAGGGTCCGGGAGTTCTACGAGCAGTACTTC.

This clone was seen only once. The gene calls are TRBV29-1 and TRBJ1-3; 7 positions match TRBD1. Per germline, CDR1 SQVTM and CDR2 ANQGSEA. The CDR3 loop spans 14 amino acids. V lost 6 bases, J lost 0 bases, and 5 bases stayed unmatched. The CDR3 sequence is CSVGTDLSGNTIYF. CDR3 DNA: TGCAGCGTGGGGACAGACCTCTCTGGAAACACCATATATTTT.

This chain uses TRBV27 with TRBJ1-2, with D possibly being TRBD1 (6 bases). The germline CDR1 and CDR2 sequences are MNHEY and SMNVEV (reference sequence). This CDR3 has 13 residues. With 6 bases removed from V and 12 bases from J, the gap between germline ends came to 20 bases. CDR3 bases: TGTGCCAGCAGAAGAGATCCGGACAGAGTTCACACCTTC. Protein: CASRRDPDRVHTF.

This chain uses TRBV29-1 with TRBJ2-3; D possibly corresponds to TRBD2 (5 bases). Germline-derived CDR1 and CDR2 are SQVTM and ANQGSEA. Trimming took 7 bases from V and 0 from J, leaving 11 bases between them. The CDR3 consists of 13 residues. CDR3 coding DNA: TGCAGCGCGCGGGCATTTAGCACAGATACGCAGTATTTT. Residues: CSARAFSTDTQYF.

This chain uses TRBV28 with TRBJ1-1; 10 bases line up with TRBD1. V trimming: 4 bases; J trimming: 4 bases; junction bases outside the gene matches: 3. Germline CDR1 is MDHEN and CDR2 is SYDVKM. The CDR3 contains 14 residues. The CDR3 is CASSSTGGFTEAFF. DNA of the CDR3: TGTGCCAGCAGTTCGACAGGGGGCTTCACTGAAGCTTTCTTT. The full variable domain, rest sourced from reference TRBV28 and TRBJ1-1, is DVKVTQSSRYLVKRTGEKVFLECVQDMDHENMFWYRQDPGLGLRLIYFSYDVKMKEKGDIPEGYSVSREKKERFSLILESASTNQTSMYLCASSSTGGFTEAFFGQGTRLTVV.